This T cell receptor beta chain was recovered during a study of T cells after yellow fever vaccination. Study results and limitations: Peaking faster, on day 5 versus 15, the secondary response was nonetheless weaker. Of the clonotypes, a small share occurred in both CD4 and CD8 compartments.

The TCR cDNA carried a universal primer site and UMIs from 5'RACE template switching. TCRdb recomputed calls from the 5' RACE reads with MiXCR, one row per CDR3 protein. This sample yields 310,000 or so distinct CDR3 sequences, of which approximately 3.8% are seen a single time; 20% to 30% belongs to the top ten. CDR1 is DFQATT, CDR2 SNEGSKA, per germline (reference sequence). The CDR3 runs 14 residues. V was pared by 7 bases and J by 0 bases, with 13 bases between. A few counts support this clonotype. Its antigen is unknown. V gene TRBV20-1 combines with J gene TRBJ1-5; TRBD1 is a possible D gene (5 bases). Sequenced material: PBMCs, taken on the day of the yellow fever booster vaccination. This TCR came from a man aged 18 to 30 who received the YFV17D yellow fever vaccine. CDR3 bases: TGCAGTGGTGCAGGGCCGTATAGCAATCAGCCCCAGCATTTT. Translation gives CSGAGPYSNQPQHF.